The 21 T cell receptor beta chains reported below all come from one sample, sequenced in a study of glioma-infiltrating T cells. TCR alpha and beta CDR3 regions were amplified from RNA using iRepertoire nested multiplex PCR. TCRdb called the multiplex PCR reads again in MiXCR, with one record for every CDR3 protein. This table has under 200,000 distinct CDR3 sequences, around 40% appearing once. Material: glioma tissue, nonneoplastic brain tissue, or PBMCs (not recorded which). These receptors all stem from a human donor with low-grade glioma or glioblastoma, undergoing nonglioma brain surgery, or in good health (not recorded which).

About this clonotype: At one boundary the junction diverges from the germline segment, which might be a read error. CDR3 in DNA: TGTGCCAGGAGTTCCCACAGGGGAATCTCCTATGAGCAGTACTTC. Translation: CARSSHRGISYEQYF. The chain carries TRBV28 and TRBJ2-7; 7 positions match TRBD1. Germline V CDR1 and CDR2: MDHEN, SYDVKM. The CDR3 has 15 amino acids.

The J gene is TRBJ2-7, the V gene TRBV6-1; D is unresolved. Germline CDR1 and CDR2: MNHNS and SASEGT. V was cut by 0 bases and J by 11 bases, with 23 bases left in between. The CDR3 has 16 residues. Here the CDR3 DNA reads TGTGCCAGCAGTGAAGCTGATACGTGTACACAAAAGAAGGAGTACTTC. Its protein is CASSEADTCTQKKEYF.

The chain couples TRBV3-1 to TRBJ2-1, with 8 bases fitting TRBD1. With V trimmed by 0 bases and J by 3 bases, 10 bases remained unmatched. This CDR3 is built from 18 residues. The germline V gene encodes CDR1 LGHDT and CDR2 YNNKEL (reference sequence). The CDR3 here is CASSQDHNGTGNYNEQFF. The CDR3 bases are TGTGCCAGCAGCCAAGACCATAACGGGACAGGAAACTACAATGAGCAGTTCTTC.

In this sample, this clonotype turned up many times. The chain recombines TRBV28 with TRBJ2-7; 7 bases match TRBD1. V dropped 2 bases and J dropped 6; count of bases not matched to a gene: 7. Germline loops: CDR1 MDHEN, CDR2 SYDVKM. This CDR3 spans 14 amino acids. The CDR3 loop is CASSLLTGIGEQYF. CDR3 DNA sequence: TGTGCCAGCAGTTTACTGACAGGGATCGGCGAGCAGTACTTC.

The J gene is TRBJ2-1, the V gene TRBV11-2; TRBD2 aligns across 14 bases. Per the germline V gene, CDR1 is SGHAT and CDR2 is FQNNGV. V gave up 4 bases and J gave up 4 bases; unmatched junction bases: 9. The CDR3 loop spans 18 amino acids. The CDR3 nucleotides are TGTGCCAGCAGCTCACGAAGTGGGACTAGCGGGGGATACAATGAGCAGTTCTTC. Amino acids: CASSSRSGTSGGYNEQFF.

This clonotype was recorded a few times. The chain's CDR3 is CASSSTGLNSPLHF. The CDR3 bases are TGTGCCAGCAGCTCGACAGGCCTTAATTCACCCCTCCACTTT. The chain uses TRBV5-4 and TRBJ1-6; D is possibly TRBD1 (6 bases). The V gene lost 3 bases and the J gene lost 6 bases, with 10 bases spanning the gap. Looked up from germline, CDR1 is SGHNT and CDR2 is YYREEE (reference sequence). This CDR3 comprises 14 residues. Full variable domain (rest looked up from reference TRBV5-4 and TRBJ1-6): ETGVTQSPTHLIKTRGQQVTLRCSSQSGHNTVSWYQQALGQGPQFIFQYYREEENGRGNFPPRFSGLQFPNYSSELNVNALELDDSALYLCASSSTGLNSPLHFGNGTRLTVT.

This clonotype was seen at least ten times. This chain uses TRBV7-2 with TRBJ2-7, with TRBD2 matching over 13 bases. Germline-derived CDR1 and CDR2 are SGHTA and FQGNSA. This CDR3 comprises 16 residues. Trimming took 5 bases from V and 3 from J; bases not matched to a gene: 7. The CDR3 loop reads CASSATSGRALYEQYF. The DNA for the CDR3 is TGTGCCAGCAGCGCCACTAGCGGGAGGGCCCTCTACGAGCAGTACTTC.

This clonotype occurred a few times. The rearrangement uses TRBV5-4 and TRBJ2-5, with a tentative D call TRBD1 (5 bases). Germline assignment: CDR1 SGHNT and CDR2 YYREEE (reference sequence). Trimming removed 0 bases from V and 4 bases from J, with 7 bases in between. The CDR3 is 13 residues long. DNA of the CDR3: TGTGCCAGCAGCTTGGCAGGGATAGAGACCCAGTACTTC. Translating it yields CASSLAGIETQYF.

The CDR3 loop is CASSSSFSAAEQQETQYF. For the CDR3, the DNA is TGTGCCAGCAGCTCGAGTTTTTCGGCGGCAGAGCAACAAGAGACCCAGTACTTC. The chain links TRBV3-1 to TRBJ2-5; D is unresolved. CDR1 and CDR2 from the germline V gene are LGHDT and YNNKEL (reference sequence). V was clipped by 5 bases and J by 2 bases, with 24 bases between them. This CDR3 has 18 residues.

Details on this clonotype: A much larger clone differs from this one at a single base, so this may be a read error. The chain combines TRBV28 with TRBJ2-5; no reliable D call. The CDR3 consists of 12 residues. Germline CDR1 is MDHEN and CDR2 is SYDVKM. Trimming took off 7 bases at V and 5 bases at J, with 11 bases between the two ends. The CDR3 coding sequence is TGTGCCAGCACGATGGTCCTTGAGACCCAGTACTTC. Translating gives CASTMVLETQYF.

A word on this clonotype: A much larger clone sits a single nucleotide away, making a read error possible. This chain uses TRBV12-3 or TRBV12-4 with TRBJ2-3, with D perhaps TRBD2 (6 bases). Trimming shortened V by 7 bases and J by 2 bases, and 16 bases separated the two germline ends. The CDR3 runs to 15 residues. The CDR3 DNA sequence: TGTGCCAGCACCCCAGGGACTGAAGCCACAGATACGCAGTATTTT. It yields the protein CASTPGTEATDTQYF.

At least ten counts were recorded for this clonotype. This sequence joins TRBV20-1 and TRBJ2-7, with 10 bases fitting TRBD2. V trimming: 4 bases; J trimming: 6 bases; junction bases outside the gene matches: 9. Germline CDR1 and CDR2: DFQATT and SNEGSKA (reference sequence). The CDR3 runs 14 residues. The CDR3 region has the DNA TGCAGTGCTACTCCCCTAGCGGGAGCCCGCGAGCAGTACTTC. This codes for CSATPLAGAREQYF.

A remark on this clonotype: A read error may explain this, as a much larger clone is one base away. The chain's CDR3 is CASSLVSAPLNTEALF. The CDR3 DNA is TGTGCCAGCAGCTTAGTTTCAGCACCCTTGAACACTGAAGCTTTATTT. This chain connects TRBV7-2 to TRBJ1-1; no clear D. CDR3 size: 16 residues. Germline V CDR1 and CDR2: SGHTA, FQGNSA. Using reference TRBV7-2 and TRBJ1-1 for the parts outside the CDR3, the full variable domain is GAGVSQSPSNKVTEKGKDVELRCDPISGHTALYWYRQSLGQGLEFLIYFQGNSAPDKSGLPSDRFSAERTGGSVSTLTIQRTQQEDSAVYLCASSLVSAPLNTEALFGQGTRLTVV.

The chain has TRBV24-1 and TRBJ2-7; unclear D gene. Germline-derived CDR1 and CDR2 are KGHDR and SFDVKD. Trimming stripped 9 bases from V and 7 bases from J, with 15 bases between. This CDR3 has 12 residues. In DNA form, the CDR3 reads TGTGCCACCGGCGCGACCTACAATGAGCAGTACTTC. Its protein is CATGATYNEQYF.

A note on this clonotype: One base away lies a much larger clone, so this may be a sequencing read error. The rearrangement joins TRBV7-9 to TRBJ2-7, with D perhaps matching TRBD1 or TRBD2 (6 bases each). Germline CDR1 reads SEHNR; CDR2 reads FQNEAQ (reference sequence). The CDR3 covers 13 residues. The CDR3 coding sequence is TGTGCCAGCAAGAGGGGGGAAGAGTACGAGCATTACTTC. Amino acid sequence: CASKRGEEYEHYF.

This clonotype was found many times. J is TRBJ2-3 and V is TRBV7-2, with D possibly matching TRBD1 (6 bases). Trimming took off 1 base at V and 3 bases at J, with 11 bases between the two ends. Germline V gene sequence: CDR1 SGHTA, CDR2 FQGNSA. The CDR3 spans 15 residues. The CDR3 spells CASSLGTGSTDTQYF. In nucleotides, the CDR3 is TGTGCCAGCAGCTTAGGAACAGGGAGTACAGATACGCAGTATTTT.

This clonotype was picked up a small number of times. The chain carries TRBV29-1 and TRBJ2-7; D not resolved. Germline V gives CDR1 SQVTM, CDR2 ANQGSEA. The CDR3 covers 12 residues. The V gene lost 7 bases and the J gene lost 3 bases, with 13 bases spanning the gap. The CDR3 DNA is TGCAGCGCTGGAGTAGGGCGCTACGAGCAGTACTTC. This translates into CSAGVGRYEQYF.

V gene TRBV19 combines with J gene TRBJ2-7, with 10 bases aligning to TRBD1. Looked up from germline, CDR1 is LNHDA and CDR2 is SQIVND (reference sequence). The CDR3 has 14 amino acids. The trim removed 3 bases at V and 4 bases at J, leaving 3 bases unmatched. The CDR3 here is CASSIDRGLYEQYF. As DNA, the CDR3 is TGTGCCAGTAGTATCGACAGGGGGCTGTACGAGCAGTACTTC. Full variable domain (remainder filled in from reference TRBV19 and TRBJ2-7): DGGITQSPKYLFRKEGQNVTLSCEQNLNHDAMYWYRQDPGQGLRLIYYSQIVNDFQKGDIAEGYSVSREKKESFPLTVTSAQKNPTAFYLCASSIDRGLYEQYFGPGTRLTVT.

This clonotype has ten or more counts. The rearrangement joins TRBV28 to TRBJ1-1, with D maybe TRBD1 (6 bases). This CDR3 is 14 amino acids long. The ends were cut back, 6 bases at V and 8 bases at J, with 19 bases in the middle. Germline values: CDR1 MDHEN, CDR2 SYDVKM. The CDR3, as DNA: TGTGCCAGCAGCGATAACACAGGGCTCTCCGAAGCTTTCTTT. It is translated as CASSDNTGLSEAFF.

This clonotype has a count of ten or more. The chain employs TRBV29-1 and TRBJ1-1; TRBD1 is a possible D gene (6 bases). Germline CDR1 SQVTM, CDR2 ANQGSEA. The CDR3 has 13 amino acids. The ends were cut back, 5 bases at V and 1 base at J, with 11 bases in the middle. DNA of the CDR3: TGCAGCGTTCCGGGACAAACGAACACTGAAGCTTTCTTT. Translating it yields CSVPGQTNTEAFF. The entire variable domain, with the rest obtained from reference TRBV29-1 and TRBJ1-1, is as follows: SAVISQKPSRDICQRGTSLTIQCQVDSQVTMMFWYRQQPGQSLTLIATANQGSEATYESGFVIDKFPISRPNLTFSTLTVSNMSPEDSSIYLCSVPGQTNTEAFFGQGTRLTVV.

This clonotype occurred many times. The V gene is TRBV28, the J gene TRBJ2-1; D unresolved. The CDR3 has 13 residues. The germline V gene encodes CDR1 MDHEN and CDR2 SYDVKM. Trimming cost V 3 bases and J 7 bases, with 10 bases left between them. The CDR3 nucleotides are TGTGCCAGCAGTTTCCTTAAGTGGAATGAGCAGTTCTTC. Amino acid sequence: CASSFLKWNEQFF. Together with reference TRBV28 and TRBJ2-1, the CDR3 gives the full variable domain: DVKVTQSSRYLVKRTGEKVFLECVQDMDHENMFWYRQDPGLGLRLIYFSYDVKMKEKGDIPEGYSVSREKKERFSLILESASTNQTSMYLCASSFLKWNEQFFGPGTRLTVL.